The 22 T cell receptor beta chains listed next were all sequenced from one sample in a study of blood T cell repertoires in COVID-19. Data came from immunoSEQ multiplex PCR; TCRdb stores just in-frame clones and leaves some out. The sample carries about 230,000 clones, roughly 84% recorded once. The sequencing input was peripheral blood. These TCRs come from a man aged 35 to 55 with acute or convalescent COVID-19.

The CDR3 DNA follows: TGTGCCAGCAGCTTGATCACCGCTAGGCCCGGAAAACTGTTTTTT. Residues: CASSLITARPGKLFF. The chain links TRBV5-4 to TRBJ1-4; D not resolved. The V and J ends lost 1 base and 10 bases respectively, with 17 bases between them. Germline CDR1 SGHNT, CDR2 YYREEE (reference sequence). The CDR3 contains 15 residues.

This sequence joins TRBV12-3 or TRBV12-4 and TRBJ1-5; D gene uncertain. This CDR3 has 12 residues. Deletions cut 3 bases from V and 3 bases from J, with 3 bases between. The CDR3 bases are TGTGCCAGCAGTTTTAACAATCAGCCCCAGCATTTT. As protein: CASSFNNQPQHF.

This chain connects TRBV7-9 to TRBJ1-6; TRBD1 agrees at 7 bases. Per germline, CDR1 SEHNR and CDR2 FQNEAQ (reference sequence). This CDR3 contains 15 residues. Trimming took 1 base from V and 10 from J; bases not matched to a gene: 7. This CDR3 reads CASSLGGTVHSPLHF. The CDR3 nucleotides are TGTGCCAGCAGCTTAGGAGGGACAGTGCACTCACCCCTCCACTTT.

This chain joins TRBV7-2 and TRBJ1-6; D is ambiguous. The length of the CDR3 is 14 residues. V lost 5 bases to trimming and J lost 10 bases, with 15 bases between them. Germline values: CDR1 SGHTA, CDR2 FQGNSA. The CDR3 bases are TGTGCCAGCAGCCCGGGTGCGGGTCGATCACCCCTCCACTTT. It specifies CASSPGAGRSPLHF.

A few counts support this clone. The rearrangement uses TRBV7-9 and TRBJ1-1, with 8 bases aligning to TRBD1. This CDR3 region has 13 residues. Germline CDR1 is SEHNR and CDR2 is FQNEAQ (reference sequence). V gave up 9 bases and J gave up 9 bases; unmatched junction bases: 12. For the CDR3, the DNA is TGTGCCAGTCACGAGGGGGACAGGAGGAAAGCTTTCTTT. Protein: CASHEGDRRKAFF.

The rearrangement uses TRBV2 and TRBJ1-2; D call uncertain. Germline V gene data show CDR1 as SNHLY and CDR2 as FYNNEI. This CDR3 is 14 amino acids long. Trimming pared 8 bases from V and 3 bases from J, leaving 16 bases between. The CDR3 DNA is TGTGCCAGCCCAGAGGCGGGAAACTACTATGGCTACACCTTC. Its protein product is CASPEAGNYYGYTF.

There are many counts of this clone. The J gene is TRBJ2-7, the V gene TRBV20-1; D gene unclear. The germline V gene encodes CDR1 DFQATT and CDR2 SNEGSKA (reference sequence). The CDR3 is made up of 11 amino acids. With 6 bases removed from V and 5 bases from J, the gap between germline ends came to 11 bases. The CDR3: CSALTTDEQYF. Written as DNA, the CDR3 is TGCAGTGCCCTCACTACGGACGAGCAGTACTTC.

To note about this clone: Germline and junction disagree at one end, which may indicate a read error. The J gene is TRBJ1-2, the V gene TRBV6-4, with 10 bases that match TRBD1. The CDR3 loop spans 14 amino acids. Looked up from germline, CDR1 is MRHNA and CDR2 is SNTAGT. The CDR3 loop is CAGSEDRGARGYTF. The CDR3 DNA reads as TGTGCCGGCAGTGAGGACAGGGGGGCGAGAGGCTACACCTTC.

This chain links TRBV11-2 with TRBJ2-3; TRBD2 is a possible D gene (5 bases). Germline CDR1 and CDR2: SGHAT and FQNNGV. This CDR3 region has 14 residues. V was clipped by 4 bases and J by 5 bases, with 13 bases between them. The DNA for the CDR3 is TGTGCCAGCAGCTGGGGAACTGGAGGAGATACGCAGTATTTT. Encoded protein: CASSWGTGGDTQYF. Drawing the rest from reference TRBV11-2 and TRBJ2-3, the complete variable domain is EAGVAQSPRYKIIEKRQSVAFWCNPISGHATLYWYQQILGQGPKLLIQFQNNGVVDDSQLPKDRFSAERLKGVDSTLKIQPAKLEDSAVYLCASSWGTGGDTQYFGPGTRLTVL.

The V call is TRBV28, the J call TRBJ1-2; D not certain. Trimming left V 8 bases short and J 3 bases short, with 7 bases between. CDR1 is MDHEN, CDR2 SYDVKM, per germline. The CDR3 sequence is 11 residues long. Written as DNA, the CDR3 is TGTGCCAGCCGGGAAGACTATGGCTACACCTTC. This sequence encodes CASREDYGYTF.

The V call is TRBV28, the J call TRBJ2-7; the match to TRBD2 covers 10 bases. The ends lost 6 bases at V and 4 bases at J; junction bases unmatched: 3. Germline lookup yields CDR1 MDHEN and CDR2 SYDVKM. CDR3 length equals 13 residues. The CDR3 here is CASSGLAVYEQYF. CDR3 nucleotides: TGTGCCAGCAGCGGACTAGCGGTGTACGAGCAGTACTTC.

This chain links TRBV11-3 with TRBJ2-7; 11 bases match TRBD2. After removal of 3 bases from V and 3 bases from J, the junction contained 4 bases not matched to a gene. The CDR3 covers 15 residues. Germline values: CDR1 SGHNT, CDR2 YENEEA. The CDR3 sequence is CASSLGLAELYEQYF. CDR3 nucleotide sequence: TGTGCCAGCAGCTTGGGACTAGCGGAGCTCTACGAGCAGTACTTC.

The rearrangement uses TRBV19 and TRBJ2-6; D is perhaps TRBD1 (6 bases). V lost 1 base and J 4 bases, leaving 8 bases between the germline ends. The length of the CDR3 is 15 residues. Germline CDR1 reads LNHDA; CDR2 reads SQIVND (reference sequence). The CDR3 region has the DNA TGTGCCAGTAGTATAGGAGGGGGAGGGGCCAACGTCCTGACTTTC. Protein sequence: CASSIGGGGANVLTF. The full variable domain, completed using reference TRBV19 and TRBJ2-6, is DGGITQSPKYLFRKEGQNVTLSCEQNLNHDAMYWYRQDPGQGLRLIYYSQIVNDFQKGDIAEGYSVSREKKESFPLTVTSAQKNPTAFYLCASSIGGGGANVLTFGAGSRLTVL.

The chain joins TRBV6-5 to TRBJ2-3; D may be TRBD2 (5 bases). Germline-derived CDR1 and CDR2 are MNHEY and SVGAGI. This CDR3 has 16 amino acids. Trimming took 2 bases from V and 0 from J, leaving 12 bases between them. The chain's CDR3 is CASSYHRGGSTDTQYF. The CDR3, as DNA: TGTGCCAGCAGTTACCACCGGGGTGGGAGCACAGATACGCAGTATTTT.

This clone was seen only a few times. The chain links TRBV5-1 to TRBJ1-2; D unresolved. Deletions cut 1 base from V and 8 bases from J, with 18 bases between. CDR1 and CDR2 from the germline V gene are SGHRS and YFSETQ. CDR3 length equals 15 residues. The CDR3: CASSLTTTRGGGYTF. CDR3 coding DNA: TGCGCCAGCAGCTTGACAACGACGAGAGGTGGGGGCTACACCTTC.

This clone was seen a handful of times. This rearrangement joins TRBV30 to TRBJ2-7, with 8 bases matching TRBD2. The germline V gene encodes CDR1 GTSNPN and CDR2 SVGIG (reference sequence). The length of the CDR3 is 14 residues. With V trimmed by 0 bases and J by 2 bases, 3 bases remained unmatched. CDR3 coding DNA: TGTGCCTGGAGTGTAACTAGCGGAACCTACGAGCAGTACTTC. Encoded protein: CAWSVTSGTYEQYF.

The CDR3 spells CASSSGGSSTDTQYF. The CDR3 nucleotides are TGTGCCAGCAGCTCGGGGGGATCTAGCACAGATACGCAGTATTTT. The chain uses TRBV9 and TRBJ2-3, with TRBD2 matching 7 bases. Trimming at V came to 4 bases and at J to 0 bases, leaving 5 bases not matched to a gene. The CDR3 has 15 residues. Germline CDR1 SGDLS, CDR2 YYNGEE.

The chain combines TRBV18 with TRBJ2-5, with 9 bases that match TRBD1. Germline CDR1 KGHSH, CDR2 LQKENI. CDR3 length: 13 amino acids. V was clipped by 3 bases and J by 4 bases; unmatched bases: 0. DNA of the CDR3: TGTGCCAGCTCACCGGGACAGGGAGAGACCCAGTACTTC. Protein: CASSPGQGETQYF. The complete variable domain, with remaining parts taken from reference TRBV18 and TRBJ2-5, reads NAGVMQNPRHLVRRRGQEARLRCSPMKGHSHVYWYRQLPEEGLKFMVYLQKENIIDESGMPKERFSAEFPKEGPSILRIQQVVRGDSAAYFCASSPGQGETQYFGPGTRLLVL.

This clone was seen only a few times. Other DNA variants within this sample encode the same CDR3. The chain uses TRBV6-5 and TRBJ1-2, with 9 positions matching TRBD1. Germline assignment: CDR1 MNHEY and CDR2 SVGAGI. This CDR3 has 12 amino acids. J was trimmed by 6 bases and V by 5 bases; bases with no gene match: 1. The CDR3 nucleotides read TGTGCCAGCAGTCGGACAGGGGATGGCTACACCTTC. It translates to CASSRTGDGYTF.

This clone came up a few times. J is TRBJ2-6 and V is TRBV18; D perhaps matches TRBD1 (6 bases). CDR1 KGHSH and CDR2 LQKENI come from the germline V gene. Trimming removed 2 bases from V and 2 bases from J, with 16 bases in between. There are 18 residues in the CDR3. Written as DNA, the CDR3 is TGTGCCAGCTCACCAACGGGACAAGGAAGTGCTGGGGCCAACGTCCTGACTTTC. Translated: CASSPTGQGSAGANVLTF.

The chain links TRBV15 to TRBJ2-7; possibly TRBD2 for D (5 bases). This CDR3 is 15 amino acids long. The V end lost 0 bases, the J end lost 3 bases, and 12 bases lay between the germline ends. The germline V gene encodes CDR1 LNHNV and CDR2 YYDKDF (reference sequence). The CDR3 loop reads CATSREETNYYEQYF. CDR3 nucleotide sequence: TGTGCCACCAGCAGAGAGGAGACTAACTACTACGAGCAGTACTTC.

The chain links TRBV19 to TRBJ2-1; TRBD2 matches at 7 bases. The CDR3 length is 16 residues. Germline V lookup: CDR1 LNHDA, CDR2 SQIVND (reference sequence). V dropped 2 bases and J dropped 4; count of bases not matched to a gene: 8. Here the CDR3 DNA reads TGTGCCAGTAGTATATCGTGGGAGGGCCAATACAATGAGCAGTTCTTC. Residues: CASSISWEGQYNEQFF.